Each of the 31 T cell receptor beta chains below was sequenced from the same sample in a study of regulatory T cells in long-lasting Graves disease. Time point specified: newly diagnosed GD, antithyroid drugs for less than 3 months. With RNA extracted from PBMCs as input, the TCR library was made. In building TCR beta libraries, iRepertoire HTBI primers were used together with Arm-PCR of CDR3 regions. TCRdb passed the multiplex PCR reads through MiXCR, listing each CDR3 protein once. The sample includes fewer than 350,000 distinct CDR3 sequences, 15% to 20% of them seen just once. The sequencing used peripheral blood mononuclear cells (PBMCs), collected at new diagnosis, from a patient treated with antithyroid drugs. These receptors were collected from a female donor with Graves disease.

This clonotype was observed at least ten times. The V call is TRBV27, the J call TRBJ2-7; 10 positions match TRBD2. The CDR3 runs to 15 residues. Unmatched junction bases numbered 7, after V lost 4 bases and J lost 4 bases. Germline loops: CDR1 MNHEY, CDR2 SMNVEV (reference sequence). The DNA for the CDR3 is TGTGCCAGCAGTTATGCTAGCGGGAGTCAGTACGAGCAGTACTTC. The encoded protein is CASSYASGSQYEQYF.

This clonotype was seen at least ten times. The CDR3 loop is CARQRSSGRTDTQYF. As DNA, the CDR3 is TGTGCCAGACAGAGGAGTAGCGGGAGGACAGATACGCAGTATTTT. V usage is TRBV19 and J usage is TRBJ2-3; TRBD2 aligns across 10 bases. Germline lookup yields CDR1 LNHDA and CDR2 SQIVND (reference sequence). Losses at the gene ends were 9 bases for V and 3 bases for J; bases not matched to a gene: 9. CDR3 length equals 15 residues.

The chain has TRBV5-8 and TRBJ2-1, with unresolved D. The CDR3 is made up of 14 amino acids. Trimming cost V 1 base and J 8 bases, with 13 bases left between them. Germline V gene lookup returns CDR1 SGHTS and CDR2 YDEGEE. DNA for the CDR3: TGTGCCAGCAGCTTGTATGGCAGTAAAGATGAGCAGTTCTTC. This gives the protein CASSLYGSKDEQFF.

CDR3 in DNA: TGTGCCAGCAGCTTAGGGGGGGGGGTCACTGAAGCTTTCTTT. Its translation: CASSLGGGVTEAFF. The chain carries TRBV7-9 and TRBJ1-1, with D perhaps TRBD1 (5 bases). This CDR3 has 14 amino acids. Trimming removed 1 base at V and 4 bases at J, with 10 bases between. Germline V lookup: CDR1 SEHNR, CDR2 FQNEAQ (reference sequence).

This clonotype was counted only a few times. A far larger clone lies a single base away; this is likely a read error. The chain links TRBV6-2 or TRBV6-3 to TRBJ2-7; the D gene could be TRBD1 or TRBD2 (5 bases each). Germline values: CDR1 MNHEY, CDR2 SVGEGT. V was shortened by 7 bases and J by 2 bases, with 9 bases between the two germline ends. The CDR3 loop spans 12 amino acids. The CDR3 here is CASKQGPYEQYF. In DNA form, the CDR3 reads TGTGCCAGCAAGCAGGGACCCTACGAGCAGTACTTC.

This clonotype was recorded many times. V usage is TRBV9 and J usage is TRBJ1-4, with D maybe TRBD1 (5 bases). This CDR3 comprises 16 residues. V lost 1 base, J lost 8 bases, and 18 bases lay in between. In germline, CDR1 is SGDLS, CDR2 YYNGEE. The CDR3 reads CASSVQGSGYNEKLFF. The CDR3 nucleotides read TGTGCCAGCAGCGTACAGGGTTCTGGGTATAACGAAAAACTGTTTTTT.

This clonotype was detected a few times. CDR3 region: CASSLPGLAVDTQYF. CDR3 sequence (DNA): TGCGCCAGCAGCCTACCGGGACTAGCGGTAGATACGCAGTATTTT. This chain connects TRBV4-1 to TRBJ2-3, with 11 bases that match TRBD2. This CDR3 spans 15 amino acids. J was trimmed by 5 bases and V by 4 bases; bases with no gene match: 5. Germline lookup yields CDR1 MGHRA and CDR2 YSYEKL.

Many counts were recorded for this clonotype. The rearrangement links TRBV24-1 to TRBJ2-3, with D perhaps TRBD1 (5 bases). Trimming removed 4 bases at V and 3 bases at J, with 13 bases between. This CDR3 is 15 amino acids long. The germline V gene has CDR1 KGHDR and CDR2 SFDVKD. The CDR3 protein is CATSDRLGVTDTQYF. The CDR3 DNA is TGTGCCACCAGTGACCGCCTAGGGGTGACAGATACGCAGTATTTT.

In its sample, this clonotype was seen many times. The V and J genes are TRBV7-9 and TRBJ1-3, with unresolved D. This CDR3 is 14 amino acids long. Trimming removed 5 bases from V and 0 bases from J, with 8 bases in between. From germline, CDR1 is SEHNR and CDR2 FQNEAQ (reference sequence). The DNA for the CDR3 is TGTGCCAGCAGCATCGAGAGCTCTGGAAACACCATATATTTT. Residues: CASSIESSGNTIYF.

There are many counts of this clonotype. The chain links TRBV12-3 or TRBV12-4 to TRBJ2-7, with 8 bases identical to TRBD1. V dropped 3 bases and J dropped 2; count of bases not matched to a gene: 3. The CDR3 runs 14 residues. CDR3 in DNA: TGTGCCAGCAGTTTGGACAGGGCGCCCTACGAGCAGTACTTC. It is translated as CASSLDRAPYEQYF.

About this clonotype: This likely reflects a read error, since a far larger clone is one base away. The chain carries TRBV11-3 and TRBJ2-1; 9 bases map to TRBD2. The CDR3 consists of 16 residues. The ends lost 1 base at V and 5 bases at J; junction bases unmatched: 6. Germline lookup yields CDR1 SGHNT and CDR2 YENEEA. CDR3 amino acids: CASSLVRLADNNEQFF. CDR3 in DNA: TGTGCCAGCAGCTTAGTAAGACTAGCGGACAACAATGAGCAGTTCTTC. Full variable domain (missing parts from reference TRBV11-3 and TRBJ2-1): EAGVVQSPRYKIIEKKQPVAFWCNPISGHNTLYWYLQNLGQGPELLIRYENEEAVDDSQLPKDRFSAERLKGVDSTLKIQPAELGDSAVYLCASSLVRLADNNEQFFGPGTRLTVL.

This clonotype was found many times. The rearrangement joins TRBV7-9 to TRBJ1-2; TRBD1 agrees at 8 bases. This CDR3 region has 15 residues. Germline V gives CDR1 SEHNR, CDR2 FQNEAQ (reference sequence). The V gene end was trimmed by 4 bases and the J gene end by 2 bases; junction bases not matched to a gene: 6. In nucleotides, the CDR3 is TGTGCCAGCAGCTGGGGGGGACAGGAGAACTATGGCTACACCTTC. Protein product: CASSWGGQENYGYTF. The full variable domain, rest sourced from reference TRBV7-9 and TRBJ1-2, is DTGVSQNPRHKITKRGQNVTFRCDPISEHNRLYWYRQTLGQGPEFLTYFQNEAQLEKSRLLSDRFSAERPKGSFSTLEIQRTEQGDSAMYLCASSWGGQENYGYTFGSGTRLTVV.

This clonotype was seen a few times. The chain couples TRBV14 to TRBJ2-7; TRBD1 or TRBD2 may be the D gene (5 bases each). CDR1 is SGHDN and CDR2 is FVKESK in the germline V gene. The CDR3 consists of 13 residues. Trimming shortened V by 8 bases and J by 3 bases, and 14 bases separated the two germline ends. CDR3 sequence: CASSMGTGYEQYF. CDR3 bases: TGTGCCAGCTCGATGGGGACCGGCTACGAGCAGTACTTC.

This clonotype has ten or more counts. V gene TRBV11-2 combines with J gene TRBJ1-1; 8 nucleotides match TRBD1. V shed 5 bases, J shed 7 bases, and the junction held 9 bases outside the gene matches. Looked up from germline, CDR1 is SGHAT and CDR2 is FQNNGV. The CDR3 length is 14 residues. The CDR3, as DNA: TGTGCCAGCAGCCCATGGACAGGGAAGGTTGAAGCTTTCTTT. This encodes CASSPWTGKVEAFF.

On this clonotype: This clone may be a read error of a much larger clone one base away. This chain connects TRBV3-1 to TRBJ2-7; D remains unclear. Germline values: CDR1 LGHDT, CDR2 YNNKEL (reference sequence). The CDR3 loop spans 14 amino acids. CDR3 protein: CASNQVITSYEQYF. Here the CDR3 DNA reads TGTGCCAGCAACCAAGTAATAACTTCGTACGAGCAGTACTTC.

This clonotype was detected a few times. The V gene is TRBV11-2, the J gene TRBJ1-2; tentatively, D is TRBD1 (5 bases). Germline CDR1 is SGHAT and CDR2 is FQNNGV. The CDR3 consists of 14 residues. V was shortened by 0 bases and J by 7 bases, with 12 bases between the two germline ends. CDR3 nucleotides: TGTGCCAGCAGCTTAGAGGGCAGGGCCGCTGGCTACACCTTC. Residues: CASSLEGRAAGYTF.

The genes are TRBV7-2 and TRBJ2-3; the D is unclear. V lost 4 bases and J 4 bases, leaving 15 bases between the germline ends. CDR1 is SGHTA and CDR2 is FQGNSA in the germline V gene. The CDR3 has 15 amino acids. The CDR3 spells CASSSRRARPDTQYF. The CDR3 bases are TGTGCCAGCAGCTCCCGCCGGGCTCGACCAGATACGCAGTATTTT.

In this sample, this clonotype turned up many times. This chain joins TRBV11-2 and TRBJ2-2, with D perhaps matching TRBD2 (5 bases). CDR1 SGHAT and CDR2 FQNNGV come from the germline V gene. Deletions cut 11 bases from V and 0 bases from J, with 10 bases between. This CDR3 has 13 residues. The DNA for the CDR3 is TGTGCCTCGAGAGCGGCGAACACCGGGGAGCTGTTTTTT. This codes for CASRAANTGELFF. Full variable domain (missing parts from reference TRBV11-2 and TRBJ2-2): EAGVAQSPRYKIIEKRQSVAFWCNPISGHATLYWYQQILGQGPKLLIQFQNNGVVDDSQLPKDRFSAERLKGVDSTLKIQPAKLEDSAVYLCASRAANTGELFFGEGSRLTVL.

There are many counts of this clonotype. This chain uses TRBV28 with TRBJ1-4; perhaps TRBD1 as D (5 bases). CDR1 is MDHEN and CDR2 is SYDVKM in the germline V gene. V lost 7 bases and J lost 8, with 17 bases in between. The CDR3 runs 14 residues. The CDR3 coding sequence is TGTGCCAGCACCGGGGCAGGGTGGGGAGAAAAACTGTTTTTT. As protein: CASTGAGWGEKLFF.

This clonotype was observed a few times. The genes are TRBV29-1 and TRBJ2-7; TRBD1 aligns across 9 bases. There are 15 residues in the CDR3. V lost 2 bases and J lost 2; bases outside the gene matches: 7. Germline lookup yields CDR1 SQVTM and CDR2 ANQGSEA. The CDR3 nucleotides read TGCAGCGTTGAATCTGGACAGGGGCCAGCCTACGAGCAGTACTTC. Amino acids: CSVESGQGPAYEQYF.

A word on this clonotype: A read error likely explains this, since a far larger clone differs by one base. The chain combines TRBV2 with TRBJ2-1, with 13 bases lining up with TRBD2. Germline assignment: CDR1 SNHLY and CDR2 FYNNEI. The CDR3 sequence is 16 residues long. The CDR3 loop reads CASRPGTSGIDNEEFF. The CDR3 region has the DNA TGTGCCAGCAGACCTGGGACTAGCGGGATTGACAATGAGGAGTTCTTC. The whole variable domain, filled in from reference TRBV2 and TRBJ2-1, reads EPEVTQTPSHQVTQMGQEVILRCVPISNHLYFYWYRQILGQKVEFLVSFYNNEISEKSEIFDDQFSVERPDGSNFTLKIRSTKLEDSAMYFCASRPGTSGIDNEEFFGPGTRLTVL.

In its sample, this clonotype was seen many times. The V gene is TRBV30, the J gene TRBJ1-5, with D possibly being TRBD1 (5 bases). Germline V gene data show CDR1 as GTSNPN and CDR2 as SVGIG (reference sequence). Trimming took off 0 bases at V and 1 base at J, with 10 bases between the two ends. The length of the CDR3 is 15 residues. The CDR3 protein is CAWSVPWGSNQPQHF. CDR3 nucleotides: TGTGCCTGGAGTGTACCCTGGGGCAGCAATCAGCCCCAGCATTTT.

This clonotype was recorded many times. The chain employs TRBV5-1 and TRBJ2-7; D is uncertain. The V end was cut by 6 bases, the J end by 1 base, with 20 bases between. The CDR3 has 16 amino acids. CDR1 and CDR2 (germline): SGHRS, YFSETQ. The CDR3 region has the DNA TGCGCCAGCAAAGGATCGCTCACGACCGTATCCTACGAGCAGTACTTC. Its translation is CASKGSLTTVSYEQYF.

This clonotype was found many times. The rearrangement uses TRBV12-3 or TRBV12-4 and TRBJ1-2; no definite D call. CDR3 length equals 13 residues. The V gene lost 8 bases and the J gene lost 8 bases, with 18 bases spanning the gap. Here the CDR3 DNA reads TGTGCCAGCTGGGCAAGTCGGGTTGGGGGCTACACCTTC. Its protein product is CASWASRVGGYTF.

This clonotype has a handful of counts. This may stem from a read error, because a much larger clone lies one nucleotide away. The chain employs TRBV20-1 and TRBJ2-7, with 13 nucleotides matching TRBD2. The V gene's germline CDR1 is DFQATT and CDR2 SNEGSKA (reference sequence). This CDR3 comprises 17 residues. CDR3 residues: CSAYPTTSGRLYYEQCF. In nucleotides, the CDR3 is TGCAGTGCTTACCCTACGACTAGCGGGAGGCTGTATTACGAGCAGTGCTTC.

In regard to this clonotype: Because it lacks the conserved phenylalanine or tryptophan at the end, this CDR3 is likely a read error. CDR3 sequence: CASSPGQGNSGELFL. The CDR3, as DNA: TGTGCCAGCAGTCCTGGACAGGGGAACTCCGGGGAGCTGTTTCTT. This rearrangement joins TRBV11-3 to TRBJ2-2; 9 nucleotides match TRBD1. Per germline, CDR1 SGHNT and CDR2 YENEEA. The CDR3 length is 15 residues.

CDR3 loop: CASSFQGLVNTEAFF. The CDR3 coding sequence is TGTGCCAGCAGTTTTCAGGGCCTGGTGAACACTGAAGCTTTCTTT. The chain is built from TRBV12-3 or TRBV12-4 and TRBJ1-1, with D maybe TRBD1 (5 bases). The V gene lost 3 bases and the J gene lost 0 bases, with 11 bases spanning the gap. This CDR3 is 15 amino acids long.

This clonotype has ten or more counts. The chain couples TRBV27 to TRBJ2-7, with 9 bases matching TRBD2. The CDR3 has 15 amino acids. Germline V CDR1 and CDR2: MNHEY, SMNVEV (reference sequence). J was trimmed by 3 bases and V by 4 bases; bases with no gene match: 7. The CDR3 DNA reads TGTGCCAGCAGTTCCCCCAGCGGGAGGATCTACGAGCAGTACTTC. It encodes CASSSPSGRIYEQYF.

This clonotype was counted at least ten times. The CDR3 here is CASSQIRDRGYEQFF. The CDR3 nucleotides are TGTGCCAGCAGCCAAATCCGGGACAGGGGTTATGAGCAGTTCTTC. The chain recombines TRBV7-9 with TRBJ2-1; TRBD1 matches at 10 bases. After removal of 5 bases from V and 8 bases from J, the junction contained 9 bases not matched to a gene. The germline gives CDR1 SEHNR, CDR2 FQNEAQ (reference sequence). CDR3 length: 15 residues.

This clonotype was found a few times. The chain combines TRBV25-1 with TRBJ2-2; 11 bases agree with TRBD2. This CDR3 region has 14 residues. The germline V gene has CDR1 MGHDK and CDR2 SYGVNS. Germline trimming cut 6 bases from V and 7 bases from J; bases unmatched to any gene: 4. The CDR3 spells CASSRLAGNGELFF. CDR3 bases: TGTGCCAGCAGCCGACTAGCGGGGAACGGGGAGCTGTTTTTT.

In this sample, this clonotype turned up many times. The CDR3 DNA reads as TGCGCCAGCAGCCCCTACCGACAGGGGGCGGTCAAGGTGGATACGCAGTATTTT. Translating gives CASSPYRQGAVKVDTQYF. The chain combines TRBV5-1 with TRBJ2-3; 10 bases align to TRBD1. The germline V gene has CDR1 SGHRS and CDR2 YFSETQ. This CDR3 has 18 amino acids. The V and J ends lost 4 bases and 6 bases, in that order; junction bases with no gene match: 17.